The 17 T cell receptor beta chains in this list originate from one sample, sequenced in a study of cytomegalovirus exposure and HLA in healthy donors (TCRdb year 2017). The library was made by the immunoSEQ multiplex PCR assay. Not all clones reach the TCRdb copy of this immuneACCESS table, which keeps in-frame sequences only. Checked studies attribute under half of the gap to unresolved V genes and leave the rest unexplained. A total of fewer than 200,000 clones appear in this sample, less than 95% of them only once. About 3% of the sample is in the top ten clones. What was sequenced was PBMCs. These receptors all stem from a woman between 18 and 29 years old in good health and CMV-seropositive.

The table lists this clone with a few counts. V and J are TRBV19 and TRBJ2-7; D may be TRBD2 (6 bases). Trimming shortened V by 7 bases and J by 6 bases, and 13 bases separated the two germline ends. The CDR3 covers 12 residues. In germline, CDR1 is LNHDA, CDR2 SQIVND (reference sequence). The CDR3 DNA reads as TGTGCCAGTACAGCGGGCGAATCCGAGCAGTACTTC. It yields the protein CASTAGESEQYF.

The DNA for the CDR3 is TGTGCCAGAAGCCACAACCTAACGGGGACTAGCGGGAGCATCCAAGAGACCCAGTACTTC. It encodes CARSHNLTGTSGSIQETQYF. The chain couples TRBV5-3 to TRBJ2-5; 14 bases match TRBD2. TRBV5-3 is an ORF, and what it does is uncertain. The CDR3 sequence is 20 residues long. Trimming removed 4 bases from V and 1 base from J; junction bases left unmatched: 15.

V gene TRBV7-8 combines with J gene TRBJ2-1; 8 bases align to TRBD2. Germline V gene lookup returns CDR1 SGHVS and CDR2 FQNEAQ. The V and J ends lost 2 bases and 4 bases, in that order; junction bases with no gene match: 10. There are 17 residues in the CDR3. The CDR3 spells CASSLSRVSGEYNEQFF. For the CDR3, the DNA is TGTGCCAGCAGCTTATCCCGCGTTAGCGGGGAATACAATGAGCAGTTCTTC.

The chain joins TRBV1 to TRBJ2-3; no check of the table's D call, TRBD2, against the DNA was made. TRBV1 is shown as a pseudogene. This CDR3 region has 19 residues. CDR3 bases: TGCACCAGCAGCCAAGTCTGGACTAGCGGGAGTGCTAGCACAGATACGCAGTATTTT. It encodes CTSSQVWTSGSASTDTQYF.

V gene TRBV19 combines with J gene TRBJ1-1, with 9 bases identical to TRBD1. Trimming cost V 5 bases and J 6 bases; bases outside gene matches: 4. CDR3 length: 13 amino acids. Looked up from germline, CDR1 is LNHDA and CDR2 is SQIVND (reference sequence). Here the CDR3 DNA reads TGTGCCAGTAGTCACACAGGGGGCCCTGAAGCTTTCTTT. Translation gives CASSHTGGPEAFF.

The chain employs TRBV9 and TRBJ2-4, with 9 bases lining up with TRBD2. The CDR3 covers 17 residues. V trimming: 0 bases; J trimming: 0 bases; junction bases outside the gene matches: 4. The germline CDR1 and CDR2 sequences are SGDLS and YYNGEE. In nucleotides, the CDR3 is TGTGCCAGCAGCGTAGATAGCGGGGGACTAGCCAAAAACATTCAGTACTTC. Translating it yields CASSVDSGGLAKNIQYF. The full variable domain, its missing parts supplied by reference TRBV9 and TRBJ2-4, is DSGVTQTPKHLITATGQRVTLRCSPRSGDLSVYWYQQSLDQGLQFLIQYYNGEERAKGNILERFSAQQFPDLHSELNLSSLELGDSALYFCASSVDSGGLAKNIQYFGAGTRLSVL.

This clone was seen a few times. CDR3 DNA sequence: TGTGCCAGCAGTTTCTCTCCGGCCTACGAGCAGTACTTC. Protein: CASSFSPAYEQYF. The gene calls are TRBV27 and TRBJ2-7; D remains ambiguous. The V gene lost 3 bases and the J gene lost 2 bases, with 8 bases spanning the gap. Germline V gene data show CDR1 as MNHEY and CDR2 as SMNVEV (reference sequence). The CDR3 runs 13 residues.

This chain links TRBV6-1 with TRBJ2-3; 13 bases map to TRBD2. The CDR3 length is 16 residues. CDR1 and CDR2 from the germline V gene are MNHNS and SASEGT. Unmatched junction bases numbered 6, after V lost 4 bases and J lost 5 bases. CDR3 region: CASSVLAGGLVDTQYF. CDR3 DNA sequence: TGTGCCAGCAGTGTACTAGCGGGGGGGCTAGTAGATACGCAGTATTTT.

This chain links TRBV10-3 with TRBJ2-7, with TRBD1 identical over 7 bases. This CDR3 region has 15 residues. Per the germline V gene, CDR1 is ENHRY and CDR2 is SYGVKD. V lost 2 bases, J lost 6 bases, and 10 bases stayed unmatched. CDR3 region: CAISEAGAGGAEQYF. The CDR3 DNA reads TGTGCCATCAGTGAGGCCGGGGCAGGGGGAGCCGAGCAGTACTTC.

The J gene is TRBJ1-2, the V gene TRBV19, with TRBD1 identical over 10 bases. The germline V gene encodes CDR1 LNHDA and CDR2 SQIVND (reference sequence). The CDR3 has 16 residues. The J segment lost 2 bases and the V segment lost 1 base, leaving 4 bases of the junction unmatched. DNA of the CDR3: TGTGCCAGTAGTATAGCGACAGGGGGCACGAACTATGGCTACACCTTC. This sequence encodes CASSIATGGTNYGYTF. Full variable domain (remainder filled in from reference TRBV19 and TRBJ1-2): DGGITQSPKYLFRKEGQNVTLSCEQNLNHDAMYWYRQDPGQGLRLIYYSQIVNDFQKGDIAEGYSVSREKKESFPLTVTSAQKNPTAFYLCASSIATGGTNYGYTFGSGTRLTVV.

The chain couples TRBV18 to TRBJ1-3, with a weak D call TRBD1 (6 bases). Trimming stripped 3 bases from V and 0 bases from J, with 18 bases between. The CDR3 contains 18 residues. Germline V CDR1 and CDR2: KGHSH, LQKENI. CDR3 DNA sequence: TGTGCCAGCTCACCGGCAGGGGTGGGCAGCCGCTCTGGAAACACCATATATTTT. Its protein is CASSPAGVGSRSGNTIYF.

This clone was found once. CDR3 DNA sequence: TGTGCCAGCAGCTTTAGCCGGTACACTGAAGCTTTCTTT. This codes for CASSFSRYTEAFF. The rearrangement joins TRBV5-5 to TRBJ1-1; no clear D. Per the germline V gene, CDR1 is SGHKS and CDR2 is YYEKEE (reference sequence). V gave up 2 bases and J gave up 3 bases, with 8 bases separating them. The CDR3 length is 13 residues.

The chain joins TRBV4-1 to TRBJ2-7, with D possibly matching TRBD1 (6 bases). CDR3 length equals 14 residues. With 0 bases removed from V and 2 bases from J, the gap between germline ends came to 8 bases. In germline, CDR1 is MGHRA, CDR2 YSYEKL. The DNA of the CDR3 is TGCGCCAGCAGCCAAGAGAACAGGGCCTACGAGCAGTACTTC. This gives the protein CASSQENRAYEQYF.

This chain uses TRBV6-5 with TRBJ1-2, with D possibly being TRBD1 (5 bases). CDR1 is MNHEY, CDR2 SVGAGI, per germline. CDR3 length equals 14 residues. V shed 2 bases and J shed 6 bases, with 13 bases lying between them. The CDR3 is CASSYREGKDGYTF. In DNA, the CDR3 is TGTGCCAGCAGTTACCGGGAGGGGAAGGATGGCTACACCTTC.

The chain recombines TRBV12-5 with TRBJ1-1; a weak D match, TRBD1 (5 bases). CDR1 is LGHNT, CDR2 FRNRAP, per germline. CDR3 length: 19 amino acids. The V end was cut by 2 bases, the J end by 1 base, with 23 bases between. The DNA of the CDR3 is TGTGCTAGTGGTTTGATCCACAGTAGGGGCCTAAAGCCGAACACTGAAGCTTTCTTT. Translation: CASGLIHSRGLKPNTEAFF.

V is TRBV11-3 and J is TRBJ2-7, with TRBD1 matching 8 bases. V was pared by 1 base and J by 6 bases, with 2 bases of the junction left unmatched. The CDR3 extends over 13 amino acids. Germline V gene sequence: CDR1 SGHNT, CDR2 YENEEA. CDR3 DNA: TGTGCCAGCAGCTTAGGGACAGGGTCCGAGCAGTACTTC. This translates into CASSLGTGSEQYF.

V is TRBV19 and J is TRBJ2-1; 8 bases are shared with TRBD2. V gave up 1 base and J gave up 3 bases; unmatched junction bases: 5. Germline V lookup: CDR1 LNHDA, CDR2 SQIVND (reference sequence). The CDR3 has 16 amino acids. This CDR3 reads CASSIGGLAGYNEQFF. CDR3 DNA: TGTGCCAGTAGTATAGGGGGGCTAGCGGGCTACAATGAGCAGTTCTTC.